Listed here are 14 T cell receptor beta chains from one sample, sequenced in a study of blood T cell repertoires in COVID-19 (dated by TCRdb to the early 2020s). Libraries were made using the immunoSEQ multiplex PCR assay. Entries here come from immuneACCESS through TCRdb and include only in-frame sequences with V and J called. Some clones fail to appear in such tables; in the studies checked, an unresolved V gene covers under half of the shortfall, and the cause of the remainder is unknown. This sample comprises roughly 61,000 clones, just over 70% of them detected only once. The ten largest clonotypes hold around half of the sample. Material for sequencing was PBMCs or T cells enriched from blood (not recorded which). The receptor source for this set is a woman aged 60-75 years who had been exposed to COVID-19.

This clone was counted ten times or more. The rearrangement joins TRBV29-1 to TRBJ2-6; D possibly corresponds to TRBD1 (6 bases). Germline V gene lookup returns CDR1 SQVTM and CDR2 ANQGSEA. This CDR3 comprises 15 residues. V gave up 8 bases and J gave up 2 bases, with 16 bases separating them. The CDR3 region has the DNA TGCAGCCCCCGGGACAAGAGGGCTGGGGCCAACGTCCTGACTTTC. It yields the protein CSPRDKRAGANVLTF.

The V call is TRBV5-4, the J call TRBJ1-6; D uncertain. Germline CDR1 is SGHNT and CDR2 is YYREEE (reference sequence). V was pared by 3 bases and J by 6 bases, with 13 bases between. This CDR3 spans 15 amino acids. CDR3 protein: CASSWSGGGNSPLHF. The DNA of the CDR3 is TGTGCCAGCAGCTGGTCAGGTGGAGGTAATTCACCCCTCCACTTT.

The CDR3 bases are TGTGCCAGCAGTGACAGGGCTGAAAAACTGTTTTTT. Amino acids: CASSDRAEKLFF. This rearrangement joins TRBV6-1 to TRBJ1-4; D possibly corresponds to TRBD1 (5 bases). The CDR3 spans 12 residues. Germline CDR1 MNHNS, CDR2 SASEGT. Deletions cut 3 bases from V and 7 bases from J, with 6 bases between.

CDR3 region: CASSLEAGADYNEQFF. CDR3 bases: TGTGCCAGCAGTTTGGAGGCGGGGGCCGACTACAATGAGCAGTTCTTC. V usage is TRBV27 and J usage is TRBJ2-1; perhaps TRBD2 as D (7 bases). The CDR3 extends over 16 amino acids. Germline loops: CDR1 MNHEY, CDR2 SMNVEV (reference sequence). Trimming pared 3 bases from V and 3 bases from J, leaving 15 bases between.

The rearrangement joins TRBV5-5 to TRBJ2-2; D call uncertain. V was clipped by 0 bases and J by 1 base, with 4 bases between them. Germline CDR1 reads SGHKS; CDR2 reads YYEKEE (reference sequence). CDR3 length equals 14 residues. CDR3 nucleotide sequence: TGTGCCAGCAGCTTGGGACAGAACACCGGGGAGCTGTTTTTT. It codes for CASSLGQNTGELFF. Combining the CDR3 with reference TRBV5-5 and TRBJ2-2 gives the whole variable domain DAGVTQSPTHLIKTRGQQVTLRCSPISGHKSVSWYQQVLGQGPQFIFQYYEKEERGRGNFPDRFSARQFPNYSSELNVNALLLGDSALYLCASSLGQNTGELFFGEGSRLTVL.

V gene TRBV3-1 (or the pseudogene TRBV3-2) combines with J gene TRBJ1-5; D unresolved. The CDR3 is 16 residues long. Between the trimmed V and J ends, which lost 1 base and 1 base, there was a span of 11 bases. CDR1 LGHDT and CDR2 YNNKEL come from the germline V gene (reference sequence). The CDR3 loop is CASSQGAGSSNQPQHF. In nucleotides, the CDR3 is TGTGCCAGCAGCCAAGGGGCGGGATCCAGCAATCAGCCCCAGCATTTT.

The CDR3 sequence is CASSDRPYNEQFF. In DNA, the CDR3 is TGTGCCAGCAGCGACAGGCCCTACAATGAGCAGTTCTTC. V and J are TRBV7-3 and TRBJ2-1; D might be TRBD1 (6 bases). Trimming stripped 5 bases from V and 2 bases from J, with 7 bases between. Looked up from germline, CDR1 is SGHTA and CDR2 is FQGTGA. The CDR3 has 13 residues.

The chain carries TRBV11-2 and TRBJ1-6; 9 bases line up with TRBD1. CDR1 and CDR2 from the germline V gene are SGHAT and FQNNGV. This CDR3 region has 17 residues. After removal of 5 bases from V and 8 bases from J, the junction contained 13 bases not matched to a gene. The CDR3 spells CASSRKAGDRVYSPLHF. The CDR3 DNA sequence: TGTGCCAGCAGCCGAAAGGCAGGGGACAGGGTTTATTCACCCCTCCACTTT.

This sequence joins TRBV30 and TRBJ1-1; D unresolved. V shed 4 bases and J shed 6 bases, with 36 bases lying between them. This CDR3 spans 20 amino acids. Per germline, CDR1 GTSNPN and CDR2 SVGIG (reference sequence). The CDR3 sequence: CAWIGGRVGSPSGRRAEAFF. The CDR3 DNA follows: TGTGCCTGGATCGGAGGGAGGGTCGGAAGTCCCAGTGGTAGGAGGGCTGAAGCTTTCTTT.

This clone turned up a few times. V and J are TRBV25-1 and TRBJ1-3; D is ambiguous. Germline CDR1 MGHDK, CDR2 SYGVNS. V was trimmed by 1 base and J by 4 bases, leaving 8 bases between them. The CDR3 spans 14 residues. The CDR3 sequence is CASSEFSSGNTIYF. The CDR3 bases are TGTGCCAGCAGTGAATTCAGTTCGGGAAACACCATATATTTT.

The J gene is TRBJ1-1, the V gene TRBV7-8; D remains ambiguous. The CDR3 has 18 amino acids. Trimming shortened V by 2 bases and J by 6 bases, and 25 bases separated the two germline ends. CDR1 is SGHVS, CDR2 FQNEAQ, per germline. DNA for the CDR3: TGTGCCAGCAGCTTAAAAGCTCAGTATAGGCGGCTGCAATCTGAAGCTTTCTTT. It is translated as CASSLKAQYRRLQSEAFF.

This clone was counted once. The chain couples TRBV6-2 or TRBV6-3 to TRBJ1-2; 7 nucleotides align to TRBD1. CDR1 and CDR2 from the germline V gene are MNHEY and SVGEGT. CDR3 length equals 14 residues. V dropped 5 bases and J dropped 7; count of bases not matched to a gene: 10. CDR3 coding DNA: TGTGCCAGCAGTACTTGGGACAGTCCTCTTGGCTACACCTTC. Protein product: CASSTWDSPLGYTF.

This clone was observed a handful of times. The J gene is TRBJ2-7, the V gene TRBV7-2, with TRBD2 matching over 8 bases. The CDR3 consists of 14 residues. J lost 6 bases, V lost 1 base, and 5 bases had no gene match. From germline, CDR1 is SGHTA and CDR2 FQGNSA. DNA of the CDR3: TGTGCCAGCAGCTTAGGGGTTAGCGGGGTCGAGCAGTACTTC. Translation gives CASSLGVSGVEQYF.

The rearrangement joins TRBV3-1 (or the pseudogene TRBV3-2) to TRBJ2-3; 15 bases are shared with TRBD2. The CDR3 has 18 amino acids. Germline lookup yields CDR1 LGHDT and CDR2 YNNKEL (reference sequence). Trimming took 1 base from V and 4 from J; bases not matched to a gene: 6. The CDR3 DNA follows: TGTGCCAGCAGCCAAGGGACTAGCGGGAGGGGTGGAGCAGATACGCAGTATTTT. Its translation is CASSQGTSGRGGADTQYF.